The sequence of this T cell receptor beta chain was determined in a study of PD-L1 blockade in urothelial cancer. The CDR3 sequence is 14 residues long. Germline CDR1 SGHTA, CDR2 FQGNSA. V shed 5 bases and J 3 bases; nucleotides not matched to a gene: 6. The repertoire was sequenced with immunoSEQ multiplex PCR; TCRdb's copy has only in-frame clones and lacks some. The table includes tens of thousands of clones, approximately 87% detected once. Time point specified: pretreatment peripheral blood. This receptor was identified in a man aged 60 to 75 with urothelial cancer. The rearrangement joins TRBV7-2 to TRBJ2-7; TRBD1 aligns across 8 bases. The sample was PBMCs, taken around atezolizumab (anti-PD-L1) treatment. CDR3 bases: TGTGCCAGCAGCCGAGGGACAGGAAACTACGAGCAGTACTTC. This translates into CASSRGTGNYEQYF. Full variable domain (outside the CDR3, taken from reference TRBV7-2 and TRBJ2-7): GAGVSQSPSNKVTEKGKDVELRCDPISGHTALYWYRQSLGQGLEFLIYFQGNSAPDKSGLPSDRFSAERTGGSVSTLTIQRTQQEDSAVYLCASSRGTGNYEQYFGPGTRLTVT.